The TCR beta chain described here comes from a study of shared clonotypes between healthy human individuals (TCRdb year 2020). Background on the whole study: A few men and a couple of women, aged 18 to 49 years, made up the cohort. For each donor, CD4 naive and CD4 memory were each given three plates, CD8 naive was given two plates, and CD8 memory was given one plate. The study deeply sequenced blood TCR repertoires of about five healthy adults to estimate repertoire size and the extent of clonotype sharing between individuals. Different laboratories and diverse techniques were used to prepare libraries and sequence TCR repertoires, to increase sequencing depth and limit assay-specific biases. Leukapheresis yielded between about 0.94 and 9.5 billion PBMCs per donor.

CD8 naive samples were obtained by positive selection for CCR7 among CD45RO-negative cells, yielding a CD45RA+CCR7+ population from which TemRA cells were excluded. The donors were healthy, HIV-negative adults who had no recently reported acute infections or vaccinations. Every donor was a Caucasian adult residing in Nashville, Tennessee, USA. Blood was collected by leukapheresis, and PBMCs were isolated by Ficoll-Histopaque density gradient centrifugation and then cryopreserved in liquid nitrogen vapor phase. Analytical flow cytometry was used to check the purity and quantity of every magnetically sorted T cell population. Each sorted fraction had its genomic DNA isolated and then quantified by UV absorbance on a Nanodrop 2000c. In this sample, this clone turned up once. Its antigen target is currently unknown. Base qualities are missing; no much larger clone stands one base away. What the work shows at the level of the full study, not this receptor alone: Compared with non-shared clonotypes, the clonotypes found in all four sorted-subset donors had higher generation probabilities. Pairwise subsampling led to the expectation that sequencing depth would affect the degree of clonotype sharing among donors. Estimated clonotype richness was generally larger for naive than for memory subsets. Approximately 5% of naive CD4, 3.5% of naive CD8, approximately 2% of memory CD4, and about 0.4% of memory CD8 clonotypes were shared across several donors. Rarefaction of sorted-subset datasets indicated incomplete sequencing despite the large sequencing depth. Only blood was sampled, and tissue TCR repertoires likely differ from those in blood. The genetic and exposure-history diversity represented was limited by the small number of donors.

The germline V and J ends show losses of 0 bases and 6 bases respectively, and no gene match explains 8 bases of the junction. CDR1 and CDR2 are drawn from the germline V gene: SGHAT, FQNNGV. The CDR3 holds 16 amino acids from the cysteine to the phenylalanine. Only the CDR3 DNA stays, 48 bases, in frame from base 1. Using the deep immunoSEQ assay, multiplex PCR amplified TCR CDR3 regions from genomic DNA. For each cell subset, the extracted genomic DNA was distributed evenly across all wells of several immunoSEQ 96-well plates, and each plate served as one replicate. For sorted subsets, around 200 ng genomic DNA, equal to approximately 30,000 T cell genomes, was loaded into each replicate PCR. The purified libraries were quantified using a Qubit 3.0 fluorometer, sized with a Bioanalyzer 2100, and then quantified again using the KAPA Library Quantification kit. Every immunoSEQ 96-well plate was sequenced on a dedicated single-read 150-cycle Illumina NextSeq 550 flow cell. The authors processed their data as follows. Because the immunoSEQ output included only junctional sequences and no quality scores, the filtering could not be the same as the filtering used for full-length reads. Sequences were annotated with PyIR, a Python wrapper for IgBLAST v1.9, using IMGT germline references to assign V/J genes and CDR3. Reads were filtered out if the reads had weak V/J assignments (E-value above 1e-6), no CDR3, stop codons, out-of-frame junctions, or ambiguous translated residues. V3J clonotypes were defined as sequences sharing an identical inferred V gene, J gene, and CDR3 amino acid sequence. To compute the percentage overlap between repertoires, the number of shared unique clonotypes was divided by the size of the smaller repertoire. RTK rarefaction, the Chao1 estimator, and Recon v2.1 estimates of unobserved clonotypes were used to assess repertoire richness. Generation probabilities were computed with OLGA for all TCRbeta clonotypes obtained by the gDNA method from several donors. Held by TCRdb, this immuneACCESS table contains in-frame sequences only and omits some clones. Under half of the omission traces to an unresolved V gene where checked; the cause of the rest is unknown. Clone size and the V and J calls come from that table; the DNA yielded D and trimming. The sample table shows roughly 2.1 million clones, and approximately 94% are seen once. The ten largest clones represent 1.7% of the sample.

The TCR was taken from a man aged 18 to 30 in good health. Some clones in this sample may be carry-over from other donors' samples. The specimen was naive CD8+ T cells from PBMCs. The sample's cell subset or site label, decoded: CD45RA+CCR7+. The V and J segments used are TRBV11-2 and TRBJ2-1; 7 bases in the middle match TRBD2. The DNA sequence follows: TGTGCCAGCAGCTTAGAGGTTGCGGGAGCCCTCAATGAGCAGTTCTTC. Its product reads: CASSLEVAGALNEQFF.